The 22 T cell receptor beta chains in this list originate from one sample, sequenced in a study of blood T cell repertoires in COVID-19. TCRdb's table, derived via immunoSEQ multiplex PCR, lists solely in-frame clones and lacks some. The table has about 30,000 clones, over 70% seen once. Sample: peripheral blood. The source of these receptors is a woman aged 70 to 79 with acute or convalescent COVID-19.

This chain's CDR3 is CASSARLAGLNEQFF. CDR3 in DNA: TGTGCCAGCAGCGCTAGACTAGCGGGCCTAAATGAGCAGTTCTTC. V usage is TRBV5-8 and J usage is TRBJ2-1; 10 nucleotides agree with TRBD2. From germline, CDR1 is SGHTS and CDR2 YDEGEE. This CDR3 region has 15 residues. V shed 4 bases and J 7 bases; nucleotides not matched to a gene: 8.

V is TRBV18 and J is TRBJ1-3; 8 nucleotides align to TRBD1. This CDR3 has 14 residues. Germline lookup yields CDR1 KGHSH and CDR2 LQKENI. Germline trimming cut 3 bases from V and 2 bases from J; bases unmatched to any gene: 0. CDR3 region: CASSPTGAGNTIYF. For the CDR3, the DNA is TGTGCCAGCTCACCGACAGGGGCTGGAAACACCATATATTTT.

Judged by abundance, this clone is medium-sized (0.01 to 0.1%). The chain couples TRBV7-3 to TRBJ2-3; a weak D match, TRBD2 (6 bases). The CDR3 has 14 residues. CDR1 is SGHTA and CDR2 is FQGTGA in the germline V gene. The V end was cut by 4 bases, the J end by 1 base, with 9 bases between. DNA of the CDR3: TGTGCCAGCAGCTCCGGGGGAGGCACAGATACGCAGTATTTT. Protein sequence: CASSSGGGTDTQYF.

The gene calls are TRBV28 and TRBJ2-7; D unclear. The V gene's germline CDR1 is MDHEN and CDR2 SYDVKM. The CDR3 runs 12 residues. The V end lost 6 bases, the J end lost 3 bases, and 9 bases lay between the germline ends. The CDR3 DNA is TGTGCCAGCAGCCGTGACTTCTACGAGCAGTACTTC. The encoded protein is CASSRDFYEQYF.

The rearrangement uses TRBV27 and TRBJ2-3, with TRBD2 matching 12 bases. Trimming cost V 6 bases and J 5 bases; bases outside gene matches: 15. This CDR3 region has 18 residues. Germline CDR1 is MNHEY and CDR2 is SMNVEV (reference sequence). The CDR3 loop is CASSPQTSGGGGRDTQYF. The DNA for the CDR3 is TGTGCCAGCAGCCCTCAGACTAGCGGGGGCGGGGGGAGAGATACGCAGTATTTT.

The rearrangement uses TRBV28 and TRBJ1-4; tentatively, D is TRBD1 (6 bases). The germline CDR1 and CDR2 sequences are MDHEN and SYDVKM. V shed 3 bases and J shed 5 bases, with 10 bases lying between them. The CDR3 covers 14 residues. The CDR3 DNA sequence: TGTGCCAGCAGTTTGGTTCAGGGGAATGAAAAACTGTTTTTT. It yields the protein CASSLVQGNEKLFF.

The chain carries TRBV19 and TRBJ2-7; 8 bases are shared with TRBD2. Unmatched junction bases numbered 6, after V lost 6 bases and J lost 5 bases. From germline, CDR1 is LNHDA and CDR2 SQIVND (reference sequence). This CDR3 region has 13 residues. The CDR3, as DNA: TGTGCCAGTAGCCAGCGGGGGCGCGACGAGCAGTACTTC. Translation gives CASSQRGRDEQYF. The whole variable domain, filled in from reference TRBV19 and TRBJ2-7, reads DGGITQSPKYLFRKEGQNVTLSCEQNLNHDAMYWYRQDPGQGLRLIYYSQIVNDFQKGDIAEGYSVSREKKESFPLTVTSAQKNPTAFYLCASSQRGRDEQYFGPGTRLTVT.

The chain employs TRBV5-6 and TRBJ2-2; D may be TRBD2 (5 bases). CDR1 is SGHDT and CDR2 is YYEEEE in the germline V gene. This CDR3 spans 15 amino acids. V dropped 4 bases and J dropped 6 bases, with 16 bases sitting between them. The CDR3 region has the DNA TGTGCCAGCAGCCGGAAACGGGGAAACCCCGGGGAGCTGTTTTTT. Translated, it gives CASSRKRGNPGELFF.

This sequence joins TRBV7-6 and TRBJ2-5, with 8 bases that match TRBD1. Trimming took 1 base from V and 6 from J; bases not matched to a gene: 13. The CDR3 consists of 17 residues. The germline gives CDR1 SGHVS, CDR2 FNYEAQ. CDR3 loop: CASSLDPSGGRGKTQYF. Here the CDR3 DNA reads TGTGCCAGCAGCTTAGATCCATCAGGGGGCAGGGGGAAGACCCAGTACTTC.

The gene calls are TRBV10-3 and TRBJ1-1; 7 nucleotides match TRBD1. Germline loops: CDR1 ENHRY, CDR2 SYGVKD. V gave up 0 bases and J gave up 1 base; unmatched junction bases: 2. The CDR3 contains 15 residues. CDR3 DNA sequence: TGTGCCATCAGTGAGTCCCGGACAGGGAACACTGAAGCTTTCTTT. Protein: CAISESRTGNTEAFF.

The chain couples TRBV5-4 to TRBJ2-2; 11 bases fit TRBD2. Germline V gives CDR1 SGHNT, CDR2 YYREEE (reference sequence). The CDR3 is made up of 17 amino acids. V gave up 3 bases and J gave up 5 bases; unmatched junction bases: 9. CDR3 DNA: TGTGCCAGCAGCTCTCTCATAGCGGGGGGGCTTACCGGGGAGCTGTTTTTT. Its translation is CASSSLIAGGLTGELFF.

This clone was found once. This rearrangement joins TRBV12-3 or TRBV12-4 to TRBJ2-3; D not resolved. V was cut by 7 bases and J by 5 bases, with 10 bases left in between. The CDR3 has 12 residues. The CDR3: CASTGIIDTQYF. DNA of the CDR3: TGTGCCAGCACAGGTATTATAGATACGCAGTATTTT.

This clone has only a few counts. The CDR3 protein is CASSRTSGGYNEQFF. In DNA form, the CDR3 reads TGTGCCAGCAGCCGGACTAGCGGGGGTTACAATGAGCAGTTCTTC. The chain recombines TRBV6-5 with TRBJ2-1, with 13 bases matching TRBD2. Germline CDR1 is MNHEY and CDR2 is SVGAGI. The CDR3 covers 15 residues. V lost 6 bases and J lost 4; bases outside the gene matches: 3.

The CDR3 region is CASSILGAKGTDTQYF. CDR3 DNA: TGTGCCAGTAGTATTTTGGGGGCCAAAGGCACAGATACGCAGTATTTT. The rearrangement uses TRBV19 and TRBJ2-3, with D perhaps TRBD1 (6 bases). CDR1 LNHDA and CDR2 SQIVND come from the germline V gene (reference sequence). The CDR3 contains 16 residues. The ends were cut back, 3 bases at V and 1 base at J, with 14 bases in the middle.

There are a few counts of this clone. This chain uses TRBV15 with TRBJ2-1, with 9 bases fitting TRBD1. Germline CDR1 is LNHNV and CDR2 is YYDKDF (reference sequence). Trimming removed 1 base from V and 5 bases from J; junction bases left unmatched: 3. CDR3 length equals 15 residues. The CDR3 sequence is CATSRGGQGHNEQFF. In DNA, the CDR3 is TGTGCCACCAGCAGAGGTGGACAGGGGCACAATGAGCAGTTCTTC.

The V and J genes are TRBV4-2 and TRBJ2-1; 11 positions match TRBD2. This CDR3 region has 16 residues. J gave up 9 bases and V 0 bases, and 7 bases lay outside the gene matches. Germline CDR1 is LGHNA and CDR2 is YNFKEQ. For the CDR3, the DNA is TGTGCCAGCAGCCAAGATAGCGGGGGGGCTGGGGGTGAGCAGTTCTTC. The encoded protein is CASSQDSGGAGGEQFF.

The rearrangement uses TRBV15 and TRBJ2-5; 10 nucleotides align to TRBD2. The germline gives CDR1 LNHNV, CDR2 YYDKDF (reference sequence). Unmatched junction bases numbered 8, after V lost 5 bases and J lost 5 bases. The CDR3 covers 15 residues. The CDR3 DNA reads TGTGCCACCAGCTATGAGCGGGGGGGCCGGGAGACCCAGTACTTC. This sequence encodes CATSYERGGRETQYF.

CDR3 sequence (DNA): TGTGCCAGCAGTTACTCTCTGGACAGGAGGTACAATGAGCAGTTCTTC. Protein: CASSYSLDRRYNEQFF. The genes are TRBV6-6 and TRBJ2-1; TRBD1 matches 7 bases. The CDR3 extends over 16 amino acids. V was clipped by 0 bases and J by 4 bases; unmatched bases: 6. Germline CDR1 is MNHNY and CDR2 is SVGAGI (reference sequence).

The chain joins TRBV27 to TRBJ1-2; a possible D gene is TRBD1 (6 bases). The CDR3 is 14 residues long. Trimming took 6 bases from V and 4 from J, leaving 15 bases between them. Germline lookup yields CDR1 MNHEY and CDR2 SMNVEV (reference sequence). CDR3 region: CASSLNRVSYGYTF. CDR3 DNA: TGTGCCAGCAGCCTGAACAGGGTCTCCTATGGCTACACCTTC.

The J gene is TRBJ2-4, the V gene TRBV5-1; D is ambiguous. The CDR3 has 14 residues. CDR1 and CDR2 from the germline V gene are SGHRS and YFSETQ. With 2 bases removed from V and 4 bases from J, the gap between germline ends came to 10 bases. This CDR3 is CASSFLADKNIQYF. CDR3 sequence (DNA): TGCGCCAGCAGCTTCTTGGCAGATAAAAACATTCAGTACTTC.

The chain has TRBV12-3 or TRBV12-4 and TRBJ1-1, with D perhaps matching TRBD1 (5 bases). V was clipped by 3 bases and J by 11 bases, with 16 bases between them. The CDR3 length is 13 residues. The CDR3 here is CASSFSGRSGAFF. In DNA, the CDR3 is TGTGCCAGCAGTTTTTCCGGTCGTTCAGGGGCTTTCTTT.

The rearrangement uses TRBV4-3 and TRBJ2-1; TRBD2 matches 8 bases. Per germline, CDR1 LGHNA and CDR2 YSLEER. V shed 1 base and J 5 bases; nucleotides not matched to a gene: 7. The CDR3 contains 16 residues. CDR3 amino acids: CASSQVDGGANNEQFF. CDR3 nucleotides: TGCGCCAGCAGCCAAGTGGACGGGGGGGCGAACAATGAGCAGTTCTTC.